This T cell receptor (beta chain) was observed in a study of Ad26.COV2.S vaccination and SARS-CoV-2 variants. About the research overall: In the study, Ad26.COV2.S was injected intramuscularly once, or twice 56 days apart.

In the case of this clone: The antigen is undetermined.

The treatment denotes: 19 received Ad26.COV2.S at low or high dose, single or two shots; 5 received placebo; per-sample allocation not given. Day 63 after the first vaccine or placebo injection was the time point for sampling. Whole-study findings and limits: Non-spike TCR breadth did not differ much between vaccine and placebo recipients. Participants in the vaccine arm had higher spike-specific TCR breadth; placebo recipients had lower.

Sequenced by immunoSEQ multiplex PCR; TCRdb stores in-frame clones only, minus some. Of about 420,000 clones in the sample, over 75% were seen once. This TCR derives from a person aged 18-65 years who received the Ad26.COV2.S COVID-19 vaccine or a placebo. The sequenced sample was peripheral blood, obtained in a trial of Ad26.COV2.S vaccine versus placebo.

The CDR3 DNA is TGTGCCATCCAGGGGACATTTGAAAAACTGTTTTTT. It encodes CAIQGTFEKLFF. V gene TRBV2 combines with J gene TRBJ1-4; the D gene is possibly TRBD1 (6 bases). Per the germline V gene, CDR1 is SNHLY and CDR2 is FYNNEI. Trimming left V 10 bases short and J 7 bases short, with 13 bases between. The CDR3 length is 12 residues. The full variable domain, rest sourced from reference TRBV2 and TRBJ1-4, is EPEVTQTPSHQVTQMGQEVILRCVPISNHLYFYWYRQILGQKVEFLVSFYNNEISEKSEIFDDQFSVERPDGSNFTLKIRSTKLEDSAMYFCAIQGTFEKLFFGSGTQLSVL.